One T cell receptor beta chain is described in this entry. The sample originates from a study of T cells expressing NK-cell markers. The CDR3 is 13 amino acids. Germline assignment: CDR1 SGHTA and CDR2 FQGNSA. TCRdb reanalyzed the 5' RACE reads, giving one entry per CDR3 protein sequence and no DNA. This sample's clone table lists approximately 420,000 distinct CDR3 sequences. This clonotype was obtained from a woman in her 50s in good health. The genes are TRBV7-2 and TRBJ2-2. The sequenced material came from blood T cells: a sorted CD56 or NKG2C T cell subset, CD4+ or CD8+ T cells, or bulk PBMC T cells (not recorded which). The CDR3 sequence: CASSLIERGELFF.